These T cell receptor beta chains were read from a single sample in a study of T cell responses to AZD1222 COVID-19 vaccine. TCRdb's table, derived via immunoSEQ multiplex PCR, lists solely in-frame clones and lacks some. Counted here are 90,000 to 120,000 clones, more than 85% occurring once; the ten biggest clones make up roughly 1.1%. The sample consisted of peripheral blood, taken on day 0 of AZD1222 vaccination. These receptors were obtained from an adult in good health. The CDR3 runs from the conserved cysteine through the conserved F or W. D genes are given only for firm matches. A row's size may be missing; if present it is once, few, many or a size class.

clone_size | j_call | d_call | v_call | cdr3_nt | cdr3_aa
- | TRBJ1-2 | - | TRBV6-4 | TGTGCCAGCAGTGATACGCCTGATGGCCCGCATGGCTACACCTTC | CASSDTPDGPHGYTF
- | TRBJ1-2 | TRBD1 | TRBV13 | TGTGCCAGCAGCCACCGGGACAGGGGGTTCTTTGGCTACACCTTC | CASSHRDRGFFGYTF
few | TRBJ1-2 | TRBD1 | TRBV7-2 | TGTGCCAGCAGCCCGGGGGGGGGACAGGCGAACTATGGCTACACCTTC | CASSPGGGQANYGYTF
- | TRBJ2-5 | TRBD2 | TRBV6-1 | TGTGCCAGCAGTGACCTCGAACTGGGACTAGCGGTCCAAGAGACCCAGTACTTC | CASSDLELGLAVQETQYF
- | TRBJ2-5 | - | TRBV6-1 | TGTGCCAGCAGTCGTGGGGCCGGGCAAGAGACCCAGTACTTC | CASSRGAGQETQYF
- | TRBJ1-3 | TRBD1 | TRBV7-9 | TGTGCCAGCAGCCCACAGGGGCTCTCTGGAAACACCATATATTTT | CASSPQGLSGNTIYF
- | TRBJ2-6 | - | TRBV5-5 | TGTGCCAGCAGCAAGACCCCAGACCTTTTCTCTGGGGCCAACGTCCTGACTTTC | CASSKTPDLFSGANVLTF
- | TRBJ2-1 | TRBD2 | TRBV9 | TGTGCCAGCAGCGTTGGGACTAGCGGTAGCTCCTACAATGAGCAGTTCTTC | CASSVGTSGSSYNEQFF
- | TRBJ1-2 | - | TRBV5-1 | TGCGCCAGCAGCTTGGGACAGCTCTATGGCTACACCTTC | CASSLGQLYGYTF
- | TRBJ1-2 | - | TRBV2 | TGTGCCAGCAAGGTAGAGGGAAGTAACTATGGCTACACCTTC | CASKVEGSNYGYTF
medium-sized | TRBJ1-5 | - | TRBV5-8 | TGTGCCAGCAGCTTTCTTGCGGGACAGCCCCAGCATTTT | CASSFLAGQPQHF
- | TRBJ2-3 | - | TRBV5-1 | TGCGCCAGCAGCTTGGATGGCTTTGTTTCCACAGATACGCAGTATTTT | CASSLDGFVSTDTQYF
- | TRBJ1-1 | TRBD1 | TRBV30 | TGTGCCTGGAGCCCACAGGGGGCAGGTGAAGCTTTCTTT | CAWSPQGAGEAFF
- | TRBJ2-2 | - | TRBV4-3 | TGCGCCAGCAGCCAACACAGGGCCGCCGGGGAGCTGTTTTTT | CASSQHRAAGELFF
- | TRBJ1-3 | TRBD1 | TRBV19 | TGTGCCAGTAGTGCGTACAGGGGCTCTGGAAACACCATATATTTT | CASSAYRGSGNTIYF
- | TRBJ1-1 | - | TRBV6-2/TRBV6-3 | TGTGCCAGCAGCTCCCGGGGGGCCGTTGAAGCTTTCTTT | CASSSRGAVEAFF
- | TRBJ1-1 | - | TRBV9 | TGTGCCAGCAGCGCTCAAGGGGCAGGGACTGAAGCTTTCTTT | CASSAQGAGTEAFF
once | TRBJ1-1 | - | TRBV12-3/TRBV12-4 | TGTGCCAGCAGTGCGGGGCCGAACACTGAAGCTTTCTTT | CASSAGPNTEAFF
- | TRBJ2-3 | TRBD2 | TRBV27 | TGTGCCAGCAGTAGCGGGACTAGCGGCACAGATACGCAGTATTTT | CASSSGTSGTDTQYF
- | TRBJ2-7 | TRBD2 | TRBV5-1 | TGCGCCAGCAGCTGGGGACTAGCGGGGGTCTACGAGCAGTACTTC | CASSWGLAGVYEQYF